This entry describes one T cell receptor beta chain. Antigen specificity is unknown. The germline V and J ends were trimmed by 5 bases and 10 bases, with 12 bases remaining between them. This CDR3 is built from 13 residues. Per germline, CDR1 LNHDA and CDR2 SQIVND (reference sequence). Time point noted: recipient sample about 28 days before transplant, after cytoreduction. This entry comes from a study of T cell clonotyping in hematopoietic cell transplantation. Profiled with immunoSEQ multiplex PCR; TCRdb holds only in-frame clones, not every one. The data contain some 18,000 clones, approximately 85% of them singletons. Study findings and constraints: At the given depth, recipient repertoires were over 95% de novo clonotypes.

The input for sequencing was peripheral blood mononuclear cells, taken before stem cell transplant. The sequence came from a man aged 50 or older with acute myeloid leukemia. Some clones in this sample may be carry-over from other donors' samples. J is TRBJ1-6 and V is TRBV19; no clear D gene. The CDR3 region is CASSSGSFSPLHF. DNA of the CDR3: TGTGCCAGTAGTTCGGGGTCGTTCTCACCCCTCCACTTT.